These 16 T cell receptor beta chains share one sample of origin, sequenced in a study of cytomegalovirus exposure and HLA in healthy donors. PCR employed 60 Vbeta and 13 Jbeta primers. The table came from immunoSEQ multiplex PCR; TCRdb's copy has only in-frame clones and leaves some out. In the table there are around 180,000 clones, 85% of which are singletons. The sample consisted of PBMCs. Receptors were obtained from a boy between 2 and 10 years old in good health and CMV-seronegative.

V gene TRBV6-6 combines with J gene TRBJ2-5, with 11 bases that match TRBD1. Germline-derived CDR1 and CDR2 are MNHNY and SVGAGI (reference sequence). V lost 7 bases and J lost 2; bases outside the gene matches: 9. This CDR3 comprises 16 residues. CDR3 sequence: CASTYGTGGQQETQYF. The CDR3 DNA reads TGTGCCAGCACCTACGGGACAGGGGGTCAACAAGAGACCCAGTACTTC.

CDR3 DNA: TGCGCCAGCAGCATGGGACAGTCGTTGTCTGGGGCCAACGTCCTGACTTTC. This encodes CASSMGQSLSGANVLTF. This rearrangement joins TRBV5-1 to TRBJ2-6; 7 nucleotides line up with TRBD1. Germline V gives CDR1 SGHRS, CDR2 YFSETQ. This CDR3 region has 17 residues. The junction had 8 bases not matched to a gene; V was cut back by 4 bases and J by 1 base.

There are a few counts of this clone. The chain has TRBV5-1 and TRBJ2-2; TRBD1 matches 7 bases. Germline V gene lookup returns CDR1 SGHRS and CDR2 YFSETQ. The CDR3 sequence is 15 residues long. With V trimmed by 6 bases and J by 4 bases, 9 bases remained unmatched. The DNA of the CDR3 is TGCGCCAGCACATTCGACAGGGCGAGCACCGGGGAGCTGTTTTTT. It encodes CASTFDRASTGELFF.

V gene TRBV21-1 combines with J gene TRBJ2-3; TRBD2 is the table's D call and was not checked against the DNA. TRBV21-1 is classified as a pseudogene. CDR3 length: 17 amino acids. The CDR3 DNA sequence: TGTGCCAGCACCCTTTCCAATGGGTCGACTAGCACAGATACGCAGTATTTT. Protein product: CASTLSNGSTSTDTQYF.

This clone was detected a few times. An end of the junction does not agree with germline; a read error may underlie this. CDR3 in amino acids: CSSSSSDTQYF. The CDR3 region has the DNA TGTTCCAGCAGCTCGTCAGATACGCAGTATTTT. The chain employs TRBV7-9 and TRBJ2-3, with D hard to call. The CDR3 length is 11 residues. Germline lookup yields CDR1 SEHNR and CDR2 FQNEAQ (reference sequence). The whole variable domain, remainder taken from reference TRBV7-9 and TRBJ2-3, is DTGVSQNPRHKITKRGQNVTFRCDPISEHNRLYWYRQTLGQGPEFLTYFQNEAQLEKSRLLSDRFSAERPKGSFSTLEIQRTEQGDSAMYLCSSSSSDTQYFGPGTRLTVL.

V gene TRBV7-8 combines with J gene TRBJ2-7, with 9 bases that match TRBD2. After removal of 5 bases from V and 3 bases from J, the junction contained 8 bases not matched to a gene. The CDR3 runs 15 residues. Germline V gene data show CDR1 as SGHVS and CDR2 as FQNEAQ. CDR3 sequence (DNA): TGTGCCAGCAGCCGTTCCGGGACTAGCTTCTACGAGCAGTACTTC. Its protein product is CASSRSGTSFYEQYF.

The chain uses TRBV10-3 and TRBJ2-7, with D possibly being TRBD2 (7 bases). Trimming took 10 bases from V and 1 from J, leaving 14 bases between them. Germline V gene lookup returns CDR1 ENHRY and CDR2 SYGVKD. The CDR3 runs to 13 residues. As DNA, the CDR3 is TGTGCCACTTCGGGGGGCCAGTCCTACGAGCAGTACTTC. Its protein product is CATSGGQSYEQYF.

The rearrangement links TRBV5-4 to TRBJ2-5; 12 nucleotides match TRBD2. CDR3 length: 15 residues. Germline V CDR1 and CDR2: SGHNT, YYREEE (reference sequence). V trimming: 4 bases; J trimming: 5 bases; junction bases outside the gene matches: 6. CDR3 bases: TGTGCCAGCAGCCGCCTAGCGGGGGGGCCGGAGACCCAGTACTTC. As protein: CASSRLAGGPETQYF.

V usage is TRBV4-1 and J usage is TRBJ1-2; no firm D call. The CDR3 totals 14 residues. Germline V gene lookup returns CDR1 MGHRA and CDR2 YSYEKL. Trimming cost V 1 base and J 1 base, with 7 bases left between them. The CDR3: CASSQARGNYGYTF. The CDR3 DNA is TGCGCCAGCAGCCAAGCCAGAGGTAACTATGGCTACACCTTC.

This clone was counted once. The chain carries TRBV5-1 and TRBJ1-5; a weak D match, TRBD1 (6 bases). This CDR3 has 16 amino acids. V was clipped by 4 bases and J by 0 bases, with 14 bases between them. CDR1 and CDR2 from the germline V gene are SGHRS and YFSETQ. The CDR3 loop is CASSPDSYHSNQPQHF. The DNA of the CDR3 is TGCGCCAGCAGCCCGGACAGTTATCATAGCAATCAGCCCCAGCATTTT.

This clone was seen a single time. This chain uses TRBV5-6 with TRBJ1-6, with D maybe TRBD1 (6 bases). Germline CDR1 is SGHDT and CDR2 is YYEEEE. CDR3 size: 16 residues. The V gene lost 1 base and the J gene lost 9 bases, with 17 bases spanning the gap. CDR3 bases: TGTGCCAGCAGCTTGTGGTTGGGGGGGCTCGGTTCACCCCTCCACTTT. Protein sequence: CASSLWLGGLGSPLHF. Supplemented by reference TRBV5-6 and TRBJ1-6, the full variable domain reads DAGVTQSPTHLIKTRGQQVTLRCSPKSGHDTVSWYQQALGQGPQFIFQYYEEEERQRGNFPDRFSGHQFPNYSSELNVNALLLGDSALYLCASSLWLGGLGSPLHFGNGTRLTVT.

The rearrangement joins TRBV5-6 to TRBJ1-1; D not certain. Germline CDR1 SGHDT, CDR2 YYEEEE. The CDR3 sequence is 13 residues long. Trimming left V 3 bases short and J 4 bases short, with 10 bases between. CDR3 bases: TGTGCCAGCAGCTCGCACATGGTCACTGAAGCTTTCTTT. Translation gives CASSSHMVTEAFF.

CDR3 sequence reads: CASKLSVGNTGELFF. The CDR3 DNA reads as TGTGCCAGTAAGCTCTCGGTGGGCAACACCGGGGAGCTGTTTTTT. This chain links TRBV19 with TRBJ2-2; no reliable D call. There are 15 residues in the CDR3. Germline V gene data show CDR1 as LNHDA and CDR2 as SQIVND (reference sequence). V was pared by 7 bases and J by 2 bases, with 14 bases between.

This clone turned up a few times. This chain uses TRBV6-1 with TRBJ2-1; possible D gene TRBD2, 6 bases. The CDR3 is 15 residues long. The germline V gene has CDR1 MNHNS and CDR2 SASEGT. Trimming took 0 bases from V and 0 from J, leaving 6 bases between them. The chain's CDR3 is CASSEASGSYNEQFF. For the CDR3, the DNA is TGTGCCAGCAGTGAAGCTAGCGGCTCCTACAATGAGCAGTTCTTC.

This clone was counted once. The genes are TRBV28 and TRBJ2-5, with 11 bases that match TRBD2. CDR1 MDHEN and CDR2 SYDVKM come from the germline V gene. The CDR3 has 16 amino acids. V lost 5 bases, J lost 4 bases, and 9 bases stayed unmatched. The CDR3 bases are TGTGCCAGCAGTCCGATGACTAGCGGGACCATAGAGACCCAGTACTTC. Residues: CASSPMTSGTIETQYF.

This chain links TRBV5-4 with TRBJ2-1; D gene ambiguous. With 0 bases removed from V and 10 bases from J, the gap between germline ends came to 8 bases. This CDR3 is built from 12 residues. Looked up from germline, CDR1 is SGHNT and CDR2 is YYREEE (reference sequence). Here the CDR3 reads CASSLGALEQFF. The CDR3 nucleotides are TGTGCCAGCAGCTTGGGGGCATTAGAGCAGTTCTTC.